Presented here are 14 T cell receptor beta chains from one specimen sequenced in a study of shared clonotypes between healthy human individuals. This table comes from immunoSEQ multiplex PCR, and its TCRdb copy is limited to in-frame clones, with some not included. Among some 1 million clones listed, 65% to 80% were seen once. The specimen sequenced was memory CD4+ T cells sorted from blood. Subset described: CD45RA-negative fraction. Every receptor here comes from a man younger than 35 in good health.

The V call is TRBV23-1, the J call TRBJ2-7; a possible D gene is TRBD2 (5 bases). TRBV23-1 is recorded as an ORF, its role being uncertain. There are 11 residues in the CDR3. CDR3 protein: CALPEGYEQYF. The CDR3 nucleotides read TGCGCTCTTCCTGAGGGCTACGAGCAGTACTTC.

V gene TRBV19 combines with J gene TRBJ1-6, with 9 bases identical to TRBD1. Germline CDR1 LNHDA, CDR2 SQIVND (reference sequence). The CDR3 totals 15 residues. The ends lost 5 bases at V and 9 bases at J; junction bases unmatched: 8. CDR3: CASSSLQGAGSPLHF. The DNA for the CDR3 is TGTGCCAGTAGTTCACTACAGGGGGCAGGTTCACCCCTCCACTTT.

A few counts support this clone. The chain joins TRBV5-6 to TRBJ2-2, with 10 bases matching TRBD2. Germline-derived CDR1 and CDR2 are SGHDT and YYEEEE. The J segment lost 4 bases and the V segment lost 1 base, leaving 7 bases of the junction unmatched. This CDR3 contains 17 residues. CDR3 region: CASSLTGLAEFTGELFF. Written as DNA, the CDR3 is TGTGCCAGCAGCTTGACCGGACTAGCGGAGTTCACCGGGGAGCTGTTTTTT.

This chain links TRBV5-6 with TRBJ2-7, with D possibly being TRBD2 (6 bases). Germline V lookup: CDR1 SGHDT, CDR2 YYEEEE. V lost 3 bases and J 2 bases, leaving 18 bases between the germline ends. The CDR3 sequence is 16 residues long. CDR3 coding DNA: TGTGCCAGCAGCTGGCGTCGGGGCGGACTACCCTACGAGCAGTACTTC. Its translation is CASSWRRGGLPYEQYF.

This clone showed up just once. V is TRBV4-3 and J is TRBJ1-3; tentative D call: TRBD1 (6 bases). V dropped 0 bases and J dropped 3 bases, with 12 bases sitting between them. The CDR3 totals 16 residues. Germline CDR1 reads LGHNA; CDR2 reads YSLEER. CDR3 residues: CASSQDLGARGNTIYF. The CDR3 region has the DNA TGCGCCAGCAGCCAAGATCTGGGGGCGCGTGGAAACACCATATATTTT.

The chain uses TRBV7-9 and TRBJ1-2; tentative D call: TRBD1 (5 bases). CDR1 and CDR2 (germline): SEHNR, FQNEAQ (reference sequence). The CDR3 totals 18 residues. V lost 0 bases, J lost 0 bases, and 17 bases lay in between. CDR3 protein: CASSLALGGAEANYGYTF. CDR3 DNA: TGTGCCAGCAGCTTAGCGCTGGGGGGTGCAGAAGCTAACTATGGCTACACCTTC.

V is TRBV4-1 and J is TRBJ1-6; 9 nucleotides agree with TRBD1. The CDR3 is 14 amino acids. J lost 9 bases, V lost 4 bases, and 4 bases had no gene match. The germline V gene has CDR1 MGHRA and CDR2 YSYEKL. The chain's CDR3 is CASSPGTGSSPLHF. CDR3 sequence (DNA): TGCGCCAGCAGCCCTGGGACAGGGAGTTCACCCCTCCACTTT.

This CDR3 reads CASSPGAGVNSPLHF. As DNA, the CDR3 is TGTGCCAGCAGCCCAGGAGCAGGGGTGAATTCACCCCTCCACTTT. The rearrangement joins TRBV7-3 to TRBJ1-6, with a tentative D call TRBD1 (6 bases). The V gene lost 5 bases and the J gene lost 7 bases, with 15 bases spanning the gap. The CDR3 is 15 residues long. Germline CDR1 is SGHTA and CDR2 is FQGTGA.

The CDR3 coding sequence is TGTGCCAGTAGTATAGCGGACTTGAACACTGAAGCTTTCTTT. It specifies CASSIADLNTEAFF. The chain employs TRBV19 and TRBJ1-1; D is unclear. The V gene's germline CDR1 is LNHDA and CDR2 SQIVND (reference sequence). V lost 1 base and J 0 bases, leaving 6 bases between the germline ends. The CDR3 is made up of 14 amino acids.

The CDR3 protein is CASSEGRGPVSYEQYF. DNA for the CDR3: TGTGCCAGCAGTGAAGGGCGGGGCCCAGTCTCCTACGAGCAGTACTTC. The chain couples TRBV2 to TRBJ2-7; a weak D match, TRBD2 (6 bases). Trimming took 1 base from V and 0 from J, leaving 13 bases between them. Germline values: CDR1 SNHLY, CDR2 FYNNEI. CDR3 length: 16 residues.

The rearrangement links TRBV13 to TRBJ1-2; D not resolved. Germline CDR1 is PRHDT and CDR2 is FYEKMQ (reference sequence). This CDR3 is built from 17 residues. Trimming left V 0 bases short and J 1 base short, with 15 bases between. The CDR3, as DNA: TGTGCCAGCAGCTTAGGAATCAGGCCTACACTTAACTATGGCTACACCTTC. It is translated as CASSLGIRPTLNYGYTF.

The rearrangement uses TRBV5-6 and TRBJ2-3, with D maybe TRBD1 (5 bases). Germline V gene data show CDR1 as SGHDT and CDR2 as YYEEEE. With 2 bases removed from V and 4 bases from J, the gap between germline ends came to 17 bases. The CDR3 loop spans 16 amino acids. The CDR3 DNA sequence: TGTGCCAGCAGCTTACTAACAGGTGACCGGGCAGATACGCAGTATTTT. As protein: CASSLLTGDRADTQYF.

This clone was seen many times. CDR3 residues: CASSPGGSQYF. DNA of the CDR3: TGTGCCAGCAGCCCTGGTGGGTCCCAGTACTTC. The V and J genes are TRBV11-2 and TRBJ2-5, with no clear D. Trimming pared 5 bases from V and 9 bases from J, leaving 10 bases between. CDR3 length: 11 residues. CDR1 SGHAT and CDR2 FQNNGV come from the germline V gene.

The chain joins TRBV19 to TRBJ2-4; D may correspond to TRBD1 or TRBD2 (5 bases each). The CDR3 loop spans 16 amino acids. Germline V gives CDR1 LNHDA, CDR2 SQIVND (reference sequence). The germline V and J ends were trimmed by 1 base and 0 bases, with 10 bases remaining between them. DNA for the CDR3: TGTGCCAGTAGTATAGCCGGGACGGTAGCCAAAAACATTCAGTACTTC. It translates to CASSIAGTVAKNIQYF. Supplemented by reference TRBV19 and TRBJ2-4, the full variable domain reads DGGITQSPKYLFRKEGQNVTLSCEQNLNHDAMYWYRQDPGQGLRLIYYSQIVNDFQKGDIAEGYSVSREKKESFPLTVTSAQKNPTAFYLCASSIAGTVAKNIQYFGAGTRLSVL.